This TCR beta chain was recorded in a study of blood T cell repertoires in COVID-19. Study at large: Some COVID-19 samples were acute and others convalescent; all came from the United States, Italy and Spain. The cDNA or gDNA used as material had been derived from T cells, B-cell-depleted T cells, or PBMCs.

As processed by the authors: By means of reference gene primer amplification, nucleated cell counts were estimated. Here immunoSEQ multiplex PCR was the method, and the copy in TCRdb shows in-frame clones only, minus some. Clone size and V and J calls were adopted from that table, with D and trimming inferred from the DNA. The profile covers some 190,000 clones, with 80% appearing a single time and 6.9% taken by the ten largest. The clonotype was recovered from a man aged 55 to 70 with acute or convalescent COVID-19. Input material: peripheral blood.

CDR3 coding DNA: TGTGCCAGCAGCCAAGACTATCCCGGACTAGCGGGGAACAATGAGCAGTTCTTC. Protein sequence: CASSQDYPGLAGNNEQFF. The V gene is TRBV3-1 (or the pseudogene TRBV3-2), the J gene TRBJ2-1; 12 bases are a match to TRBD2. CDR3 length equals 18 residues. In germline, CDR1 is LGHDT, CDR2 YNNKEL (reference sequence). The J segment lost 5 bases and the V segment lost 0 bases, leaving 8 bases of the junction unmatched.